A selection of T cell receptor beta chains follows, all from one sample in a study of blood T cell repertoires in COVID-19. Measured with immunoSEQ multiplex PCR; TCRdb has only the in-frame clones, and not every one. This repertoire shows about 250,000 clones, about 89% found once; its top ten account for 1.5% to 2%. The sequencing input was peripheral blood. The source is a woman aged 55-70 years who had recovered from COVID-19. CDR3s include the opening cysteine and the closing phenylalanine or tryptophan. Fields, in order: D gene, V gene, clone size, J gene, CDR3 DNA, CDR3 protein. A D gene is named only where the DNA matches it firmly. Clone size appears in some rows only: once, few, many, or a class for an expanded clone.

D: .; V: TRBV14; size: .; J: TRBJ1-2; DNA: TGTGCCAGCAGTGGCTCTAACTATGGCTACACCTTC; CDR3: CASSGSNYGYTF
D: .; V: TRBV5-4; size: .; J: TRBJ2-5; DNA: TGTGCCAGCAGCTTCGACAAGTACCAAGAGACCCAGTACTTC; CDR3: CASSFDKYQETQYF
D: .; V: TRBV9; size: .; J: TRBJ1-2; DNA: TGTGCCAGCAGCCCAACGGGGGGGTACGGCTACACCTTC; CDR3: CASSPTGGYGYTF
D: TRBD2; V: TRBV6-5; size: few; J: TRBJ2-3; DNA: TGTGCCAGCAGTTACTCCGGGACTAGCGGGGGAGATACGCAGTATTTT; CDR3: CASSYSGTSGGDTQYF
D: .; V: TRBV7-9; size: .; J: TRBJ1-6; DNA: TGTGCCAGCAGCTTAGTCGCAGGAGGGTCACCCCTCCACTTT; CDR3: CASSLVAGGSPLHF
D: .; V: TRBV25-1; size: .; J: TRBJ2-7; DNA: TGTGCCAGCAGTGAATTCTCTCAGGCTTACGAGCAGTACTTC; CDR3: CASSEFSQAYEQYF
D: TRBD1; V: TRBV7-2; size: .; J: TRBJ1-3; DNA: TGTGCCAGCAGCTCAGACAGGGGAAGGAGTGGAAACACCATATATTTT; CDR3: CASSSDRGRSGNTIYF
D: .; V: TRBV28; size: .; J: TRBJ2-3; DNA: TGTGCCAGCAGTTTGGCCCTGCTAGCCCAGGATACGCAGTATTTT; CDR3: CASSLALLAQDTQYF
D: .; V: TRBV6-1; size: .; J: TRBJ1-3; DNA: TGTGCCAGCAGTGAAGCGGGCGGGGGCCGAAACACCATATATTTT; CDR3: CASSEAGGGRNTIYF
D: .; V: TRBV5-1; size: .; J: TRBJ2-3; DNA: TGCGCCAGCAGCTTTCAGGGGAGCACAGATACGCAGTATTTT; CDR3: CASSFQGSTDTQYF
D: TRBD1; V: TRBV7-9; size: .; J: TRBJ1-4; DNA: TGTGCCAGCAGCCGGCAGACAGGGCCAGGAGAAAAACTGTTTTTT; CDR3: CASSRQTGPGEKLFF
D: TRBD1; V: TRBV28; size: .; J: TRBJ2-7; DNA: TGTGCCAGCAGCCGGACAGGGCTGGGCGAGCAGTACTTC; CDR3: CASSRTGLGEQYF
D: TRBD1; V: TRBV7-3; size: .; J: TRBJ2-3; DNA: TGTGCCAGTTCCGGACAGGGGGGCATCACAGATACGCAGTATTTT; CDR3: CASSGQGGITDTQYF
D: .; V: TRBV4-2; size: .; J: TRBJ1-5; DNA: TGTGCCAGCAGCCAAGATCGCAGGGGAGCCGGTCAGCCCCAGCATTTT; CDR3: CASSQDRRGAGQPQHF
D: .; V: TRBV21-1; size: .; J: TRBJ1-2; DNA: TGTGCCAGCAGCAGATCGGGACAGAACTATGGCTACACCTTC; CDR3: CASSRSGQNYGYTF
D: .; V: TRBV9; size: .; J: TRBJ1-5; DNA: TGTGCCAGCAGCGTTAGGGGAAGTGAGCCCCAGCATTTT; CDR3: CASSVRGSEPQHF
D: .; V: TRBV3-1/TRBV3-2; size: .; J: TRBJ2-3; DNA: TGTGCCAGCAGCCAAGATTACTCAGGTACGCAGTATTTT; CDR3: CASSQDYSGTQYF
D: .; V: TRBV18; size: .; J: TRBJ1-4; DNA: TGTGCCAGCTCACCGCGCAGAGAGCGTGCAAAACTGTTTTTT; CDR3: CASSPRRERAKLFF
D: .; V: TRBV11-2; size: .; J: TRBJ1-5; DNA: TGTGCCAGCAGCCCCCAGGGTACTCAGCCCCAGCATTTT; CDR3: CASSPQGTQPQHF
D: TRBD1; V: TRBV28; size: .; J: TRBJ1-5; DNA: TGTGCCAGCAGTCGGTGGGGACAGGGGTCTCAGCCCCAGCATTTT; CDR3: CASSRWGQGSQPQHF
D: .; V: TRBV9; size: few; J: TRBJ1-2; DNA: TGTGCCAGCACCCCCTCAGGGGTACTCTATGGCTACACCTTC; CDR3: CASTPSGVLYGYTF
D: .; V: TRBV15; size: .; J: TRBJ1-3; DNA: TGTGCCACCAGCTCGGACAGCCCAAGCTCTGGAAACACCATATATTTT; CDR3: CATSSDSPSSGNTIYF
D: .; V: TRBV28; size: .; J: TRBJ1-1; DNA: TGTGCCAGCAGTCCCCCGGGTAAGGACACTGAAGCTTTCTTT; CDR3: CASSPPGKDTEAFF
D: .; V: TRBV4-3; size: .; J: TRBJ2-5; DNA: TGCGCCAGCAGCCTTCTCGGACAGACAGAGACCCAGTACTTC; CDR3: CASSLLGQTETQYF
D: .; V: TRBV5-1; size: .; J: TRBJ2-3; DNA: TGCGCCAGCAGCATCCTCGGACAACCGGCCACAGATACGCAGTATTTT; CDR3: CASSILGQPATDTQYF
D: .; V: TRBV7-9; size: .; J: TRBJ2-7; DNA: TGTGCCAGCAGCCACAGGGCCTCCTACGAGCAGTACTTC; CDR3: CASSHRASYEQYF
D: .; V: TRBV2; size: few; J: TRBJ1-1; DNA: TGTGCCAGCAGACTACTCGGGACATCAGGCCTCGAAGCTTTCTTT; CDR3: CASRLLGTSGLEAFF
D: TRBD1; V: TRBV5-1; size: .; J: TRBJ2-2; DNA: TGCGCCAGCGAGAGGGGGCAGGTGAACACCGGGGAGCTGTTTTTT; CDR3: CASERGQVNTGELFF
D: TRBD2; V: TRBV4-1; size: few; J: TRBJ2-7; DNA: TGCGCCAGCAGCCCTGGGGGTGGACTAGCGGGGGTGGACGAGCAGTACTTC; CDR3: CASSPGGGLAGVDEQYF
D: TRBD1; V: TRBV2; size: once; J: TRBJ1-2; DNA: TGTGCCAGCAGCGGCCCTCGGACAGGGGTAAACTATGGCTACACCTTC; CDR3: CASSGPRTGVNYGYTF
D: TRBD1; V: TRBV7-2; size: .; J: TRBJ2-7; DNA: TGTGCCAGCAGCTACGGGACAGGGGGTAACTACGAGCAGTACTTC; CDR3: CASSYGTGGNYEQYF